The sequence of this T cell receptor beta chain was determined in a study of blood T cell repertoires in COVID-19. On the study more broadly: Whether acute or convalescent, the COVID-19 samples came from the United States, Italy and Spain.

Source study methods: Reference gene primers were amplified, and this amplification served to estimate nucleated cell counts. The data were produced by immunoSEQ multiplex PCR, yet TCRdb's version contains in-frame clones alone and is incomplete. V, J and clone size reflect that table, while D and trimming were determined from the DNA. The sample contains some 450,000 clones, roughly 88% of which appear only once. About this clone itself: The sample carries other DNA sequences with the same CDR3.

From germline, CDR1 is SGHRS and CDR2 YFSETQ. This CDR3 has 14 amino acids. Trimming removed 0 bases at V and 2 bases at J, with 5 bases between. This sequence was found in a woman in her forties or fifties with COVID-19, enrolled during active disease. The gene calls are TRBV5-1 and TRBJ2-2; no reliable D call. Input material: peripheral blood. In nucleotides, the CDR3 is TGCGCCAGCAGCTTGGGGAGTAACACCGGGGAGCTGTTTTTT. Protein sequence: CASSLGSNTGELFF.